Following are 14 T cell receptor beta chains from one sample sequenced in a study of CD8 T cells in ankylosing spondylitis (dated by TCRdb to about 2017). Broad study findings and their caveats: Blood from ankylosing spondylitis patients appeared to be characterized by a TCR beta motif composed of about eight highly homologous amino acid variants.

Antigen specificity for these receptors is unknown. Library prep was done by 5' RACE. Instrument used: Illumina HiSeq 2500. TCRdb reanalyzed the raw reads on its own, using fastp at Q25 for trimming and MiXCR for clone calling, and kept in-frame beta chains. All rows with the same CDR3 protein become a single entry with the most common DNA and genes. The sample profile shows hundreds of thousands of distinct CDR3 sequences; over 15% of them were found once. Jointly, the top ten make up 1% of the sample. The source material was blood, either unsorted or a sorted T cell fraction (not recorded which). These receptors were collected from a male donor with ankylosing spondylitis.

This clonotype has more than one count but fewer than ten. CDR3 in amino acids: CASRGGGASTDTQYF. The CDR3 nucleotides are TGTGCCAGCAGGGGGGGGGGAGCTAGCACAGATACGCAGTATTTT. The rearrangement joins TRBV28 to TRBJ2-3; 7 bases align to TRBD2. This CDR3 is 15 amino acids long. After removal of 6 bases from V and 0 bases from J, the junction contained 6 bases not matched to a gene. Germline CDR1 is MDHEN and CDR2 is SYDVKM.

There are a few counts of this clonotype. The CDR3 DNA reads as TGCGCCAGCAGCTTGGAGTCCCAGCCCTCCTACAATGAGCAGTTCTTC. The encoded protein is CASSLESQPSYNEQFF. The chain is built from TRBV5-1 and TRBJ2-1; no firm D call. V lost 0 bases and J 0 bases, leaving 10 bases between the germline ends. Germline V gene sequence: CDR1 SGHRS, CDR2 YFSETQ. CDR3 length: 16 amino acids.

This clonotype showed up just a few times. The chain recombines TRBV10-3 with TRBJ1-1, with no clear D. CDR1 ENHRY and CDR2 SYGVKD come from the germline V gene. This CDR3 has 15 amino acids. V was shortened by 2 bases and J by 3 bases, with 13 bases between the two germline ends. CDR3 coding DNA: TGTGCCATCAGTGAGCGGGGAATTGAGTACACTGAAGCTTTCTTT. It is translated as CAISERGIEYTEAFF.

The chain combines TRBV9 with TRBJ1-1, with no clear D. The CDR3 spans 13 residues. Germline assignment: CDR1 SGDLS and CDR2 YYNGEE. Trimming cost V 0 bases and J 3 bases, with 6 bases left between them. CDR3 residues: CASSVGWDTEAFF. For the CDR3, the DNA is TGTGCCAGCAGCGTAGGGTGGGACACTGAAGCTTTCTTT.

This clonotype was detected a few times. The J gene is TRBJ1-2, the V gene TRBV6-1; the D gene is possibly TRBD1 (5 bases). CDR1 and CDR2 from the germline V gene are MNHNS and SASEGT. The V and J ends lost 4 bases and 4 bases respectively, with 16 bases between them. There are 15 residues in the CDR3. Here the CDR3 reads CASSAQQAAGYGYTF. The CDR3 DNA sequence: TGTGCCAGCAGTGCACAACAGGCCGCTGGCTATGGCTACACCTTC.

This clonotype appeared a few times. The genes are TRBV5-1 and TRBJ2-7, with D perhaps given as TRBD1 or TRBD2 (5 bases each). From germline, CDR1 is SGHRS and CDR2 YFSETQ. This CDR3 is built from 15 residues. Deletions cut 4 bases from V and 0 bases from J, with 14 bases between. CDR3: CASSRLRDPSYEQYF. CDR3 DNA: TGCGCCAGCAGCCGGTTACGGGACCCCTCCTACGAGCAGTACTTC.

This clonotype was seen ten or more times. This rearrangement joins TRBV4-3 to TRBJ1-1; D is undetermined. CDR3 length: 14 amino acids. V was shortened by 1 base and J by 5 bases, with 11 bases between the two germline ends. Germline CDR1 is LGHNA and CDR2 is YSLEER. CDR3 sequence: CASSQGVWDTEAFF. In DNA, the CDR3 is TGCGCCAGCAGCCAAGGCGTGTGGGATACTGAAGCTTTCTTT.

The chain has TRBV2 and TRBJ2-2; D gene unclear. Trimming took off 7 bases at V and 1 base at J, with 10 bases between the two ends. Germline lookup yields CDR1 SNHLY and CDR2 FYNNEI. This CDR3 has 14 residues. CDR3 DNA sequence: TGTGCCAGCAAAGCCACAGTGAACACCGGGGAGCTGTTTTTT. It specifies CASKATVNTGELFF.

This clonotype has a handful of counts. This chain connects TRBV6-1 to TRBJ2-3, with TRBD2 matching over 7 bases. The trim removed 10 bases at V and 5 bases at J, leaving 12 bases unmatched. CDR3 length equals 14 residues. CDR1 and CDR2 from the germline V gene are MNHNS and SASEGT. The CDR3 nucleotides are TGTGCCACCTCCGCGCTAGCGGTGGGAGATACGCAGTATTTT. Protein sequence: CATSALAVGDTQYF.

As for this clonotype: A much larger clonotype is one base distant, so this may be a read error. The V call is TRBV28, the J call TRBJ2-6, with 7 bases fitting TRBD1. The length of the CDR3 is 15 residues. Per the germline V gene, CDR1 is MDHEN and CDR2 is SYDVKM. CDR3 amino acids: CAGSSTGAGANVLTF. For the CDR3, the DNA is TGTGCCGGCAGTTCCACAGGGGCTGGGGCCAACGTCCTGACTTTC.

V usage is TRBV18 and J usage is TRBJ2-1; 8 bases are a match to TRBD2. CDR3 length equals 13 residues. V trimming: 5 bases; J trimming: 6 bases; junction bases outside the gene matches: 3. Germline loops: CDR1 KGHSH, CDR2 LQKENI. CDR3: CASSTGTSNEQFF. Here the CDR3 DNA reads TGTGCCAGCTCAACCGGGACTAGCAATGAGCAGTTCTTC.

This clonotype was picked up a small number of times. V usage is TRBV7-3 and J usage is TRBJ1-1, with D maybe TRBD1 (6 bases). This CDR3 has 14 amino acids. Germline-derived CDR1 and CDR2 are SGHTA and FQGTGA. The ends were cut back, 0 bases at V and 4 bases at J, with 9 bases in the middle. This CDR3 reads CASSLTPGATEAFF. The CDR3, as DNA: TGTGCCAGCAGCTTAACTCCAGGGGCCACTGAAGCTTTCTTT.

The chain carries TRBV11-3 and TRBJ2-1, with D unresolved. The ends were cut back, 4 bases at V and 7 bases at J, with 8 bases in the middle. This CDR3 spans 12 amino acids. The germline V gene has CDR1 SGHNT and CDR2 YENEEA. CDR3: CASSYIRNEQFF. For the CDR3, the DNA is TGTGCCAGCAGCTACATAAGGAATGAGCAGTTCTTC.

This clonotype showed up just a few times. The V call is TRBV5-1, the J call TRBJ2-1, with a possible D match to TRBD1 (5 bases). CDR3 size: 16 residues. Trimming took 0 bases from V and 0 from J, leaving 10 bases between them. Germline loops: CDR1 SGHRS, CDR2 YFSETQ. This CDR3 is CASSLGQTSSYNEQFF. The CDR3 coding sequence is TGCGCCAGCAGCTTGGGACAGACGAGCTCCTACAATGAGCAGTTCTTC.